One and the same sample provided the 6 T cell receptor beta chains below, sequenced in a study of PD-L1 blockade in urothelial cancer. Assay used: immunoSEQ multiplex PCR; TCRdb lists only in-frame clones, some missing. The sample includes 60,000 to 70,000 clones, 75% to 90% of them seen just once. This sample's time point: pretreatment peripheral blood. This sample comprised PBMCs, obtained around atezolizumab (anti-PD-L1) treatment. These receptors originate from a man in his sixties or seventies with urothelial cancer.

Note on this clone: This may be a read error, as it is one base from a much larger clone. The V and J genes are TRBV6-5 and TRBJ2-5; 8 nucleotides line up with TRBD2. Matching the DNA end better, TRBJ2-7 makes the J call doubtful. This CDR3 is 16 amino acids long. Germline CDR1 is MNHEY and CDR2 is SVGAGI. CDR3 in DNA: TGTGCCAGCAGTTACTCGACAAGCGGGAGCTCCTACGAGCAGTACTTC. Its translation: CASSYSTSGSSYEQYF.

The gene calls are TRBV2 and TRBJ2-7, with 10 bases fitting TRBD1. Trimming removed 8 bases from V and 0 bases from J; junction bases left unmatched: 4. The CDR3 is made up of 14 amino acids. The germline gives CDR1 SNHLY, CDR2 FYNNEI. The CDR3 nucleotides read TGTGCCAGCCTCAGGACAGGGGGCTCCTACGAGCAGTACTTC. Protein sequence: CASLRTGGSYEQYF. The entire variable domain, with the rest obtained from reference TRBV2 and TRBJ2-7, is as follows: EPEVTQTPSHQVTQMGQEVILRCVPISNHLYFYWYRQILGQKVEFLVSFYNNEISEKSEIFDDQFSVERPDGSNFTLKIRSTKLEDSAMYFCASLRTGGSYEQYFGPGTRLTVT.

The rearrangement links TRBV16 to TRBJ2-4; maybe TRBD1 (6 bases). Trimming stripped 0 bases from V and 15 bases from J, with 21 bases between. The length of the CDR3 is 15 residues. Germline V gene data show CDR1 as KGHSY and CDR2 as FQNENV. Here the CDR3 reads CASSQSSGAVQRGYF. For the CDR3, the DNA is TGTGCCAGCAGCCAATCATCAGGGGCAGTTCAACGTGGGTACTTC.

The V and J genes are TRBV7-9 and TRBJ2-3, with 7 bases that match TRBD2. Losses at the gene ends were 4 bases for V and 11 bases for J; bases not matched to a gene: 9. The CDR3 runs 13 residues. CDR1 SEHNR and CDR2 FQNEAQ come from the germline V gene (reference sequence). CDR3 protein: CASSSPRERGQYF. CDR3 nucleotides: TGTGCCAGCAGCTCCCCGCGGGAGAGAGGGCAGTATTTT.

This sequence joins TRBV28 and TRBJ1-2; no clear D. The CDR3 spans 11 residues. The germline V and J ends were trimmed by 6 bases and 6 bases, with 8 bases remaining between them. Germline-derived CDR1 and CDR2 are MDHEN and SYDVKM. The CDR3 here is CASSSPDGYTF. The CDR3 DNA is TGTGCCAGCAGCTCCCCGGATGGCTACACCTTC.

This chain uses TRBV13 with TRBJ2-7; 7 nucleotides line up with TRBD2. Per germline, CDR1 PRHDT and CDR2 FYEKMQ (reference sequence). Unmatched junction bases numbered 7, after V lost 4 bases and J lost 7 bases. This CDR3 spans 13 amino acids. CDR3 loop: CASSSTPAGEQYF. The CDR3 DNA sequence: TGTGCCAGCAGCTCAACGCCAGCGGGGGAGCAGTACTTC.